This is a list of T cell receptor beta chains from one sample in a study of shared clonotypes between healthy human individuals. Clones were sequenced by immunoSEQ multiplex PCR, and TCRdb holds only the in-frame ones, with some missing. The table lists hundreds of thousands of clones, roughly nine tenths of them singletons. The sequencing sample was made of naive CD8+ T cells sorted from blood. These receptors were taken from a man aged 30-40 years in good health. Each CDR3 is given with its conserved first and last residue. Each record gives: D gene, V gene, J gene, clone size, CDR3 protein, CDR3 DNA. D genes are given only for firm matches. Some rows mark clone size as missing; the rest say once, few, many or name a class of expanded clone.

d_gene: NA; v_gene: TRBV11-2; j_gene: TRBJ1-1; abundance: NA; CDR3aa: CASSLARNTEAFF; CDR3nt: TGTGCCAGCAGCTTAGCTCGGAACACTGAAGCTTTCTTT
d_gene: TRBD2; v_gene: TRBV27; j_gene: TRBJ2-5; abundance: NA; CDR3aa: CASSSSGRETQYF; CDR3nt: TGTGCCAGCAGTTCCAGCGGGAGGGAGACCCAGTACTTC
d_gene: NA; v_gene: TRBV7-3; j_gene: TRBJ2-1; abundance: NA; CDR3aa: CASKTRRLVNEQFF; CDR3nt: TGTGCCAGCAAAACACGGCGACTAGTCAATGAGCAGTTCTTC
d_gene: NA; v_gene: TRBV21-1; j_gene: TRBJ2-3; abundance: NA; CDR3aa: CASSNVRRPDTQYF; CDR3nt: TGTGCCAGCAGCAATGTAAGGAGACCAGATACGCAGTATTTT
d_gene: NA; v_gene: TRBV7-9; j_gene: TRBJ2-5; abundance: NA; CDR3aa: CASSLRLLAGRGETQYF; CDR3nt: TGTGCCAGCAGCTTACGCCTTTTGGCAGGGCGAGGGGAGACCCAGTACTTC
d_gene: NA; v_gene: TRBV19; j_gene: TRBJ1-5; abundance: NA; CDR3aa: CASTPRWENQPQHF; CDR3nt: TGTGCCAGTACCCCGAGATGGGAAAATCAGCCCCAGCATTTT
d_gene: NA; v_gene: TRBV27; j_gene: TRBJ2-7; abundance: NA; CDR3aa: CASSLSQGDLTYEQYF; CDR3nt: TGTGCCAGCAGTTTATCGCAAGGGGACTTGACCTACGAGCAGTACTTC
d_gene: NA; v_gene: TRBV7-2; j_gene: TRBJ2-7; abundance: NA; CDR3aa: CASSLSPSYEQYF; CDR3nt: TGTGCCAGCAGCCTATCCCCCTCCTACGAGCAGTACTTC
d_gene: NA; v_gene: TRBV5-6; j_gene: TRBJ2-1; abundance: NA; CDR3aa: CASSLVIANEQFF; CDR3nt: TGTGCCAGCAGCTTGGTAATAGCTAATGAGCAGTTCTTC
d_gene: NA; v_gene: TRBV5-1; j_gene: TRBJ2-7; abundance: once; CDR3aa: CASSPGGDEQYF; CDR3nt: TGCGCCAGCAGCCCCGGGGGAGACGAGCAGTACTTC
d_gene: NA; v_gene: TRBV4-1; j_gene: TRBJ2-5; abundance: once; CDR3aa: CASSQGSNLLVQYF; CDR3nt: TGCGCCAGCAGCCAGGGGAGTAACTTATTGGTCCAGTACTTC
d_gene: TRBD2; v_gene: TRBV5-1; j_gene: TRBJ2-7; abundance: NA; CDR3aa: CASSLGLAGALREQYF; CDR3nt: TGCGCCAGCAGCTTGGGACTAGCGGGGGCCCTCCGAGAGCAGTACTTC
d_gene: NA; v_gene: TRBV10-3; j_gene: TRBJ2-1; abundance: NA; CDR3aa: CAISESSYNEQFF; CDR3nt: TGTGCCATCAGTGAGTCAAGCTACAATGAGCAGTTCTTC
d_gene: NA; v_gene: TRBV27; j_gene: TRBJ1-1; abundance: NA; CDR3aa: CASSLSTQMRGEAFF; CDR3nt: TGTGCCAGCAGCCTTTCCACCCAGATGAGAGGTGAAGCTTTCTTT
d_gene: NA; v_gene: TRBV27; j_gene: TRBJ2-4; abundance: NA; CDR3aa: CASSSTFEGTTKNIQYF; CDR3nt: TGTGCCAGCAGTTCTACGTTTGAGGGAACGACCAAAAACATTCAGTACTTC
d_gene: NA; v_gene: TRBV10-2; j_gene: TRBJ2-7; abundance: NA; CDR3aa: CASTRSLSYEQYF; CDR3nt: TGCGCCAGCACCAGGTCTCTCTCCTACGAGCAGTACTTC
d_gene: TRBD1; v_gene: TRBV5-1; j_gene: TRBJ1-1; abundance: NA; CDR3aa: CASRTGGTEAFF; CDR3nt: TGCGCCAGCAGGACAGGGGGCACTGAAGCTTTCTTT
d_gene: NA; v_gene: TRBV27; j_gene: TRBJ2-7; abundance: NA; CDR3aa: CASSLAGLKRSEQYF; CDR3nt: TGTGCCAGCAGTTTGGCGGGCCTAAAAAGGTCCGAGCAGTACTTC
d_gene: NA; v_gene: TRBV7-6; j_gene: TRBJ1-1; abundance: once; CDR3aa: CASSLLIGGKDTEAFF; CDR3nt: TGTGCCAGCAGCTTATTGATAGGGGGGAAGGACACTGAAGCTTTCTTT
d_gene: TRBD2; v_gene: TRBV5-4; j_gene: TRBJ2-7; abundance: NA; CDR3aa: CASSSGLAKTYEQYF; CDR3nt: TGTGCCAGCAGCTCCGGACTAGCGAAGACCTACGAGCAGTACTTC
d_gene: NA; v_gene: TRBV7-9; j_gene: TRBJ1-4; abundance: NA; CDR3aa: CASSSQDSGNEKLFF; CDR3nt: TGTGCCAGCAGCTCGCAGGACAGTGGGAATGAAAAACTGTTTTTT
d_gene: NA; v_gene: TRBV10-3; j_gene: TRBJ2-7; abundance: few; CDR3aa: CAIRGHTYEQYF; CDR3nt: TGTGCCATCAGGGGACATACCTACGAGCAGTACTTC
d_gene: NA; v_gene: TRBV9; j_gene: TRBJ2-6; abundance: NA; CDR3aa: CASSGGGSGANVLTF; CDR3nt: TGTGCCAGCAGCGGGGGTGGCTCTGGGGCCAACGTCCTGACTTTC
d_gene: NA; v_gene: TRBV6-6; j_gene: TRBJ2-7; abundance: NA; CDR3aa: CASSYGPYEQYF; CDR3nt: TGTGCCAGCAGTTACGGGCCCTACGAGCAGTACTTC
d_gene: TRBD2; v_gene: TRBV7-9; j_gene: TRBJ2-1; abundance: few; CDR3aa: CASSFRLADRFF; CDR3nt: TGTGCCAGCAGCTTTAGGCTAGCGGACCGGTTCTTC
d_gene: TRBD1; v_gene: TRBV28; j_gene: TRBJ2-1; abundance: NA; CDR3aa: CASSPTGDGYNEQFF; CDR3nt: TGTGCCAGCAGCCCGACAGGGGATGGATACAATGAGCAGTTCTTC
d_gene: TRBD2; v_gene: TRBV5-4; j_gene: TRBJ2-7; abundance: NA; CDR3aa: CASSRLASGSGYEQYF; CDR3nt: TGTGCCAGCAGCAGACTGGCTAGCGGGAGTGGATACGAGCAGTACTTC
d_gene: NA; v_gene: TRBV9; j_gene: TRBJ2-1; abundance: NA; CDR3aa: CASSELGYNEQFF; CDR3nt: TGTGCCAGCAGCGAGCTGGGGTACAATGAGCAGTTCTTC
d_gene: NA; v_gene: TRBV2; j_gene: TRBJ2-2; abundance: NA; CDR3aa: CASSDWGDGTGELFF; CDR3nt: TGTGCCAGCAGTGATTGGGGGGATGGGACCGGGGAGCTGTTTTTT
d_gene: NA; v_gene: TRBV27; j_gene: TRBJ1-2; abundance: NA; CDR3aa: CASSLWFGYGYTF; CDR3nt: TGTGCCAGCAGTTTGTGGTTTGGCTATGGCTACACCTTC
d_gene: NA; v_gene: TRBV28; j_gene: TRBJ2-5; abundance: NA; CDR3aa: CASRSTMTQETQYF; CDR3nt: TGTGCCAGCAGATCGACAATGACTCAAGAGACCCAGTACTTC
d_gene: NA; v_gene: TRBV7-9; j_gene: TRBJ2-7; abundance: NA; CDR3aa: CASSLNSGLSYEQYF; CDR3nt: TGTGCCAGCAGCTTAAATTCAGGGCTCTCCTACGAGCAGTACTTC
d_gene: NA; v_gene: TRBV7-6; j_gene: TRBJ2-2; abundance: NA; CDR3aa: CASSSSLGKQITGELFF; CDR3nt: TGTGCCAGCAGCTCTAGCTTGGGGAAACAAATCACCGGGGAGCTGTTTTTT
d_gene: NA; v_gene: TRBV4-2; j_gene: TRBJ2-7; abundance: NA; CDR3aa: CASSQGERGLIEEQYF; CDR3nt: TGTGCCAGCAGCCAAGGAGAAAGGGGGTTGATTGAAGAGCAGTACTTC
d_gene: NA; v_gene: TRBV11-2; j_gene: TRBJ2-1; abundance: NA; CDR3aa: CASSLITEGNIYNEQFF; CDR3nt: TGTGCCAGCAGCTTAATTACTGAGGGAAATATCTACAATGAGCAGTTCTTC
d_gene: NA; v_gene: TRBV7-9; j_gene: TRBJ2-3; abundance: NA; CDR3aa: CASSLGETGTDTQYF; CDR3nt: TGTGCCAGCAGCTTAGGGGAGACCGGCACAGATACGCAGTATTTT
d_gene: TRBD2; v_gene: TRBV7-9; j_gene: TRBJ2-1; abundance: NA; CDR3aa: CASSTWLPTSGRANNEQFF; CDR3nt: TGTGCCAGCAGCACTTGGTTACCGACTAGCGGGAGGGCAAACAATGAGCAGTTCTTC
d_gene: TRBD2; v_gene: TRBV7-9; j_gene: TRBJ2-7; abundance: NA; CDR3aa: CASSLAPLARSGLEQYF; CDR3nt: TGTGCCAGCAGCTTAGCCCCACTAGCGCGTTCCGGCCTAGAGCAGTACTTC
d_gene: NA; v_gene: TRBV28; j_gene: TRBJ1-1; abundance: NA; CDR3aa: CASQLGTGARTEAFF; CDR3nt: TGTGCCAGCCAGTTGGGTACGGGGGCGCGCACTGAAGCTTTCTTT
d_gene: NA; v_gene: TRBV28; j_gene: TRBJ2-1; abundance: NA; CDR3aa: CASGEGSTYNEQFF; CDR3nt: TGTGCCAGCGGCGAAGGGTCTACCTACAATGAGCAGTTCTTC
d_gene: TRBD1; v_gene: TRBV7-6; j_gene: TRBJ2-1; abundance: NA; CDR3aa: CASSPQTGAPYNEQFF; CDR3nt: TGTGCCAGCAGCCCTCAGACAGGGGCGCCATACAATGAGCAGTTCTTC
d_gene: NA; v_gene: TRBV2; j_gene: TRBJ1-1; abundance: NA; CDR3aa: CATQGSTEAFF; CDR3nt: TGTGCCACCCAGGGGAGCACTGAAGCTTTCTTT
d_gene: NA; v_gene: TRBV13; j_gene: TRBJ2-3; abundance: NA; CDR3aa: CASSPASGTESTDTQYF; CDR3nt: TGTGCCAGCAGCCCCGCCAGCGGGACAGAGAGCACAGATACGCAGTATTTT
d_gene: NA; v_gene: TRBV7-9; j_gene: TRBJ1-2; abundance: NA; CDR3aa: CASSPSGATMYGYTF; CDR3nt: TGTGCCAGCAGCCCATCGGGGGCGACCATGTATGGCTACACCTTC
d_gene: TRBD1; v_gene: TRBV7-9; j_gene: TRBJ2-1; abundance: NA; CDR3aa: CASCQPGQGFNEQFF; CDR3nt: TGTGCCAGTTGCCAACCGGGACAGGGCTTCAATGAGCAGTTCTTC
d_gene: TRBD2; v_gene: TRBV5-4; j_gene: TRBJ2-3; abundance: NA; CDR3aa: CASSLTVAGGPEDTQYF; CDR3nt: TGTGCCAGCAGCTTGACCGTAGCGGGAGGGCCGGAAGATACGCAGTATTTT
d_gene: TRBD2; v_gene: TRBV6-1; j_gene: TRBJ2-3; abundance: NA; CDR3aa: CASSEAGERTDTQYF; CDR3nt: TGTGCCAGCAGTGAGGCGGGAGAGAGGACAGATACGCAGTATTTT
d_gene: NA; v_gene: TRBV29-1; j_gene: TRBJ2-7; abundance: NA; CDR3aa: CSVLSTGLEQYF; CDR3nt: TGCAGCGTATTAAGTACAGGGCTTGAGCAGTACTTC
d_gene: NA; v_gene: TRBV2; j_gene: TRBJ1-5; abundance: NA; CDR3aa: CASSEGGGNQPQHF; CDR3nt: TGTGCCAGCAGTGAAGGGGGTGGCAATCAGCCCCAGCATTTT
d_gene: TRBD2; v_gene: TRBV15; j_gene: TRBJ2-7; abundance: once; CDR3aa: CATSSTSVREQYF; CDR3nt: TGTGCCACCAGCAGTACTAGCGTGAGGGAGCAGTACTTC
d_gene: NA; v_gene: TRBV7-8; j_gene: TRBJ1-2; abundance: NA; CDR3aa: CASSLVRTGRYGYTF; CDR3nt: TGTGCCAGCAGCTTAGTTCGTACAGGGCGCTATGGCTACACCTTC
d_gene: TRBD2; v_gene: TRBV4-2; j_gene: TRBJ2-7; abundance: NA; CDR3aa: CASSQDPLAGDSEQYF; CDR3nt: TGTGCCAGCAGCCAAGATCCACTAGCGGGAGATAGCGAGCAGTACTTC
d_gene: NA; v_gene: TRBV10-1; j_gene: TRBJ2-4; abundance: NA; CDR3aa: CASSESGRQNIQYF; CDR3nt: TGCGCCAGCAGTGAGTCGGGACGCCAAAACATTCAGTACTTC